Listed here is a single TCR beta chain. As yet, its antigen is unknown. TCRdb reprocessed the reads via MiXCR and lists one record per CDR3 protein. The sample yields fewer than 1,000,000 distinct CDR3 sequences, approximately 31% seen once. The data stem from a study of T cell repertoires in cytomegalovirus infection. Study summary: Public TCR beta signatures marked donors with CMV infection and the matching HLA.

This sequence was found in a human donor in good health (CMV status not recorded). Some clones in this sample may be carry-over from other donors' samples. The sample consisted of cultured CD8+ T cells from PBMCs, taken from culture after CMV antigen stimulation.

The CDR3 DNA reads TGTGCCAGCAGCCAAAAGTGGCAGGGTGGACAGCCCCAGCATTTT. Translating gives CASSQKWQGGQPQHF. This chain uses TRBV4-2 with TRBJ1-5; the D gene is possibly TRBD1 (5 bases). The length of the CDR3 is 15 residues. V shed 2 bases and J shed 7 bases, with 15 bases lying between them. Germline CDR1 and CDR2: LGHNA and YNFKEQ.